This entry describes one T cell receptor (beta chain). What it recognizes is unknown. The data belong to a study of cytomegalovirus exposure and HLA in healthy donors. Looking at the study overall: Among the 398 genotyped donors, around 85% were placed in the Caucasian-associated ancestry cluster. Study-level points and caveats: Presence/absence analyses assumed roughly uniform sequencing depth across donors, which may not hold.

Though nominally healthy at sampling, donors likely had unrecorded immune exposures. The PCR used 60 Vbeta and 13 Jbeta primers. Data came from immunoSEQ multiplex PCR; TCRdb stores just in-frame clones and leaves some out. This table holds about 65,000 clones. The length of the CDR3 is 15 residues. Trimming cost V 6 bases and J 0 bases; bases outside gene matches: 5. Per germline, CDR1 SGHTA and CDR2 FQGNSA. J is TRBJ2-1 and V is TRBV7-2; 7 bases are shared with TRBD2. This receptor was obtained from a boy aged 5 to 17 in good health and CMV-seronegative. Sequenced: PBMCs. This CDR3 reads CASRVGGSSYNEQFF. The CDR3 DNA reads TGTGCCAGCAGGGTCGGGGGGAGCTCCTACAATGAGCAGTTCTTC. Using reference TRBV7-2 and TRBJ2-1 for the parts outside the CDR3, the full variable domain is GAGVSQSPSNKVTEKGKDVELRCDPISGHTALYWYRQSLGQGLEFLIYFQGNSAPDKSGLPSDRFSAERTGGSVSTLTIQRTQQEDSAVYLCASRVGGSSYNEQFFGPGTRLTVL.